These 14 T cell receptor beta chains were sequenced from one sample in a study of blood T cell repertoires in COVID-19. TCRdb's copy holds only in-frame clones and misses some; the assay was immunoSEQ multiplex PCR. The sample includes 380,000 or so clones, 70% to 90% of them seen just once. The sample consisted of peripheral blood. These receptors all come from a middle-aged man with acute or convalescent COVID-19.

The DNA of the CDR3 is TGTGCCAGCAGAGGGGACAGCTATGGCTACACCTTC. Residues: CASRGDSYGYTF. The chain combines TRBV6-5 with TRBJ1-2; 7 positions agree with TRBD1. The CDR3 covers 12 residues. Germline assignment: CDR1 MNHEY and CDR2 SVGAGI. J gave up 4 bases and V 6 bases, and 2 bases lay outside the gene matches.

CDR3 residues: CASSQVGGADTEAFF. The CDR3 DNA is TGCGCCAGCAGCCAAGTTGGGGGCGCGGATACTGAAGCTTTCTTT. This chain uses TRBV4-3 with TRBJ1-1; D possibly corresponds to TRBD1 (6 bases). The CDR3 is 15 amino acids. With 1 base removed from V and 5 bases from J, the gap between germline ends came to 14 bases. The germline CDR1 and CDR2 sequences are LGHNA and YSLEER.

The chain is built from TRBV4-1 and TRBJ2-1, with 10 bases matching TRBD1. CDR1 is MGHRA and CDR2 is YSYEKL in the germline V gene. This CDR3 is 18 amino acids long. The V and J ends lost 0 bases and 8 bases, in that order; junction bases with no gene match: 13. The CDR3 region is CASSQEFFAGQGSHEQFF. The DNA of the CDR3 is TGCGCCAGCAGCCAAGAGTTCTTTGCGGGACAGGGGTCTCATGAGCAGTTCTTC.

The CDR3 protein is CASSVRRTYGANVLTF. DNA of the CDR3: TGTGCCAGCAGTGTCAGGCGAACTTACGGGGCCAACGTCCTGACTTTC. The chain carries TRBV2 and TRBJ2-6; no clear D gene. Germline V gene sequence: CDR1 SNHLY, CDR2 FYNNEI. With 4 bases removed from V and 4 bases from J, the gap between germline ends came to 14 bases. The CDR3 has 16 residues. The full variable domain, rest sourced from reference TRBV2 and TRBJ2-6, is EPEVTQTPSHQVTQMGQEVILRCVPISNHLYFYWYRQILGQKVEFLVSFYNNEISEKSEIFDDQFSVERPDGSNFTLKIRSTKLEDSAMYFCASSVRRTYGANVLTFGAGSRLTVL.

The J gene is TRBJ1-5, the V gene TRBV7-9; 9 bases line up with TRBD1. The length of the CDR3 is 13 residues. J was trimmed by 10 bases and V by 5 bases; bases with no gene match: 6. The V gene's germline CDR1 is SEHNR and CDR2 FQNEAQ (reference sequence). The CDR3 region has the DNA TGTGCCAGCAGCCCACGGGACAGGGCACCCCAGCATTTT. This gives the protein CASSPRDRAPQHF. The full variable domain, completed using reference TRBV7-9 and TRBJ1-5, is DTGVSQNPRHKITKRGQNVTFRCDPISEHNRLYWYRQTLGQGPEFLTYFQNEAQLEKSRLLSDRFSAERPKGSFSTLEIQRTEQGDSAMYLCASSPRDRAPQHFGDGTRLSIL.

The chain recombines TRBV5-1 with TRBJ1-6, with D possibly TRBD1 on 5 matching bases. Trimming took 2 bases from V and 7 from J, leaving 10 bases between them. CDR1 and CDR2 (germline): SGHRS, YFSETQ. This CDR3 region has 14 residues. CDR3 in DNA: TGCGCCAGCAGCTTACAGGTCCTAAATTCACCCCTCCACTTT. This translates into CASSLQVLNSPLHF.

Only a few counts were recorded for this clone. CDR3 in DNA: TGTGCCAGCAGCCCACAACAGGGGCCGGGCGTGAACACTGAAGCTTTCTTT. This translates into CASSPQQGPGVNTEAFF. The chain joins TRBV7-9 to TRBJ1-1, with 7 nucleotides matching TRBD1. Germline values: CDR1 SEHNR, CDR2 FQNEAQ (reference sequence). The CDR3 loop spans 17 amino acids. With 5 bases clipped from V and 0 bases from J, the junction kept 12 bases outside the gene matches.

V and J are TRBV12-3 or TRBV12-4 and TRBJ2-3; D possibly corresponds to TRBD2 (5 bases). Trimming took 8 bases from V and 4 from J, leaving 13 bases between them. This CDR3 has 13 amino acids. The CDR3 nucleotides are TGTGCCAGCGGTGGCCGGAGGTCAGATACGCAGTATTTT. This encodes CASGGRRSDTQYF.

This clone was observed a handful of times. The chain couples TRBV6-6 to TRBJ2-7, with 9 bases fitting TRBD2. J gave up 6 bases and V 3 bases, and 9 bases lay outside the gene matches. The CDR3 runs to 15 residues. CDR1 MNHNY and CDR2 SVGAGI come from the germline V gene (reference sequence). This CDR3 is CASSYLEREVSEQYF. CDR3 in DNA: TGTGCCAGCAGTTATCTCGAGCGGGAGGTCTCCGAGCAGTACTTC.

The J gene is TRBJ1-6, the V gene TRBV28; 8 nucleotides align to TRBD1. Germline values: CDR1 MDHEN, CDR2 SYDVKM. CDR3 length: 14 amino acids. J gave up 4 bases and V 7 bases, and 3 bases lay outside the gene matches. The CDR3 nucleotides are TGTGCCAGCAAGACAGGGGTGTATAATTCACCCCTCCACTTT. Amino acids: CASKTGVYNSPLHF.

The V and J genes are TRBV7-2 and TRBJ2-7; no firm D call. Trimming removed 5 bases from V and 3 bases from J, with 8 bases in between. Germline lookup yields CDR1 SGHTA and CDR2 FQGNSA. The CDR3 runs 12 residues. The CDR3 loop is CASSLRGYEQYF. CDR3 nucleotides: TGTGCCAGCAGCCTCAGAGGCTACGAGCAGTACTTC.

The V and J genes are TRBV19 and TRBJ2-7; the D gene is possibly TRBD1 (6 bases). Trimming took 2 bases from V and 2 from J, leaving 13 bases between them. The CDR3 runs 15 residues. The germline gives CDR1 LNHDA, CDR2 SQIVND (reference sequence). DNA for the CDR3: TGTGCCAGTAGTATAACCCGACAGGTAACCTACGAGCAGTACTTC. It yields the protein CASSITRQVTYEQYF. The variable domain in full, completed from reference TRBV19 and TRBJ2-7, reads DGGITQSPKYLFRKEGQNVTLSCEQNLNHDAMYWYRQDPGQGLRLIYYSQIVNDFQKGDIAEGYSVSREKKESFPLTVTSAQKNPTAFYLCASSITRQVTYEQYFGPGTRLTVT.

V and J are TRBV5-6 and TRBJ2-3; D is perhaps TRBD1 (6 bases). Trimming removed 0 bases from V and 6 bases from J, with 14 bases in between. This CDR3 comprises 15 residues. Germline CDR1 and CDR2: SGHDT and YYEEEE. The CDR3 protein is CASSLDWGRRDTQYF. CDR3 in DNA: TGTGCCAGCAGCTTGGATTGGGGGCGCCGGGATACGCAGTATTTT.

The CDR3 nucleotides are TGTGCCAGCAGTTATTCGGGACAGGGGGAGGATGGCTACACCTTC. As protein: CASSYSGQGEDGYTF. This chain links TRBV6-2 or TRBV6-3 with TRBJ1-2; 11 bases map to TRBD1. The trim removed 3 bases at V and 6 bases at J, leaving 6 bases unmatched. The CDR3 consists of 15 residues. Per the germline V gene, CDR1 is MNHEY and CDR2 is SVGEGT.